This T cell receptor (beta chain) was profiled in a study of T-cell memory formation after mild COVID-19. This clonotype was observed a single time. This CDR3 comprises 17 residues. Trimming pared 5 bases from V and 0 bases from J, leaving 16 bases between. Germline CDR1 is SEHNR and CDR2 is FQNEAQ (reference sequence). TCRdb recomputed calls from the 5' RACE reads with MiXCR, one row per CDR3 protein. The table has about 190,000 distinct CDR3 sequences, around 17% seen once. What was sequenced was PBMCs or a T cell subset sorted from them (not recorded which). The clonotype originates from an adult woman who had mild COVID-19 (a few samples of this study predate the infection). Cell type and time point are not known. V is TRBV7-9 and J is TRBJ1-4, with D uncertain. DNA of the CDR3: TGTGCCAGCAGCCCCCCCGGCGGAAGGGCAACTAATGAAAAACTGTTTTTT. This translates into CASSPPGGRATNEKLFF.